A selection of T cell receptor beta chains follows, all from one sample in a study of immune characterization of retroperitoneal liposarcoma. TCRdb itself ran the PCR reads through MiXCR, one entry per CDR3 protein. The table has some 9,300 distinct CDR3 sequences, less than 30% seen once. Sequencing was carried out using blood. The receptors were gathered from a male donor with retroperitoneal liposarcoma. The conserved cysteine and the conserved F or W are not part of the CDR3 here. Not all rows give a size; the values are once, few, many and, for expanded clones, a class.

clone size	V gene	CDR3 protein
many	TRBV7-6	ASSHRDRHTEAF
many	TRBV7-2	ASSLGRDRGQETQY
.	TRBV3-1	ASSLTSGGANYNEQF
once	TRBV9	ASSARANTEAF
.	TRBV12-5	ASGPFSIGLNEQF
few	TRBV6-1	ASTPLASQETQY
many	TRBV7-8	ASSSSRFVSYNEQF
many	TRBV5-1	ASSLETGDNSPLH
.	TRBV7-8	ASSLRGIDTEAF
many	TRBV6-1	ASSEALRPSGNTIY
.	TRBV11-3	ASSLEGMEGRYGYN
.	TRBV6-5	ASSYSGQGSGELF
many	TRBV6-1	ASSGRSTGAGELF
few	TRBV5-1	ASSTTPTGRSETQY
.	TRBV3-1	ASSQGARTEAF
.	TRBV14	ASSRLGGNTGELF
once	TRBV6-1	ASRLAESSYNEQF
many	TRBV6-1	ASRASGYNEQF
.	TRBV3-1	ASSRTGTGGSGTQY